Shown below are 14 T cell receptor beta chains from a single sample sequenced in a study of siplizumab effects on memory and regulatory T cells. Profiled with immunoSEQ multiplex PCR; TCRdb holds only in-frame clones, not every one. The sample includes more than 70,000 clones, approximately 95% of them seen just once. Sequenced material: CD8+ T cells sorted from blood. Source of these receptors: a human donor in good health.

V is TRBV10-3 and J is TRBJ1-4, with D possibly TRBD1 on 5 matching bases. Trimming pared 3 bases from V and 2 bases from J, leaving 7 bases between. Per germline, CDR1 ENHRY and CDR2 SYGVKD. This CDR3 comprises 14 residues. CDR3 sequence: CAISERGTNEKLFF. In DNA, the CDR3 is TGTGCCATCAGTGAACGGGGCACTAATGAAAAACTGTTTTTT.

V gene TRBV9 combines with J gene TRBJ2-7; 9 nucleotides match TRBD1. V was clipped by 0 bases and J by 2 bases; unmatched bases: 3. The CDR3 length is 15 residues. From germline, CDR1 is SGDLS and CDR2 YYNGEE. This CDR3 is CASSVATGGTYEQYF. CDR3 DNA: TGTGCCAGCAGCGTAGCGACAGGGGGGACCTACGAGCAGTACTTC. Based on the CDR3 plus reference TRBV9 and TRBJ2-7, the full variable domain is DSGVTQTPKHLITATGQRVTLRCSPRSGDLSVYWYQQSLDQGLQFLIQYYNGEERAKGNILERFSAQQFPDLHSELNLSSLELGDSALYFCASSVATGGTYEQYFGPGTRLTVT.

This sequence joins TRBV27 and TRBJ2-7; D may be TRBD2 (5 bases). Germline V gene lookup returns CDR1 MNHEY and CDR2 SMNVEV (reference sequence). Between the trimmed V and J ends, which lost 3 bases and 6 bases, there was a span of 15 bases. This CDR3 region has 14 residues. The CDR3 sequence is CASSFAVQGGEQYF. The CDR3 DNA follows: TGTGCCAGCAGTTTTGCGGTCCAAGGAGGCGAGCAGTACTTC.

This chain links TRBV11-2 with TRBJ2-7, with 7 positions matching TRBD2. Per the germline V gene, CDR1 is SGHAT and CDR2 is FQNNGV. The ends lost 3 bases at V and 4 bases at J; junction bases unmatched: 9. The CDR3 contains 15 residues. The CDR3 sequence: CASSFLAGAPYEQYF. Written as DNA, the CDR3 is TGTGCCAGCAGCTTTCTGGCGGGAGCACCGTACGAGCAGTACTTC. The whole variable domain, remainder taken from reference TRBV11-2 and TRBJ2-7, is EAGVAQSPRYKIIEKRQSVAFWCNPISGHATLYWYQQILGQGPKLLIQFQNNGVVDDSQLPKDRFSAERLKGVDSTLKIQPAKLEDSAVYLCASSFLAGAPYEQYFGPGTRLTVT.

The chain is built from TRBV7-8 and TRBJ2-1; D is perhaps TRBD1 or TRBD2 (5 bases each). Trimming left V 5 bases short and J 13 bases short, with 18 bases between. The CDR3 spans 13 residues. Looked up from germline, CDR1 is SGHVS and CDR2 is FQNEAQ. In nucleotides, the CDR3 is TGTGCCAGCAGCCCCGGGACCCAAGCCTATCAGTTCTTC. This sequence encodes CASSPGTQAYQFF.

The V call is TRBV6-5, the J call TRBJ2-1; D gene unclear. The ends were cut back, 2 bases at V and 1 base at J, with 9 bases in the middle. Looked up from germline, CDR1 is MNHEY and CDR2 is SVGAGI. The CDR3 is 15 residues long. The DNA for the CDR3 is TGTGCCAGCAGTTACGGCCTAGGATCCTACAATGAGCAGTTCTTC. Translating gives CASSYGLGSYNEQFF.

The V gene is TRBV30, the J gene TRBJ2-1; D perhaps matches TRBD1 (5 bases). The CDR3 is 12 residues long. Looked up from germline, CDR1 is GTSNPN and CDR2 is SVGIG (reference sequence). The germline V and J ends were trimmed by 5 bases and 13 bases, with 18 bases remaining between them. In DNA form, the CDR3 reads TGTGCCTGGGGATGGTCACCGGACATCCAGTTCTTC. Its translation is CAWGWSPDIQFF. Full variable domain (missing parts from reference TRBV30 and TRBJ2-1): SQTIHQWPATLVQPVGSPLSLECTVEGTSNPNLYWYRQAAGRGLQLLFYSVGIGQISSEVPQNLSASRPQDRQFILSSKKLLLSDSGFYLCAWGWSPDIQFFGPGTRLTVL.

The DNA for the CDR3 is TGTGCCAGCAGCTTAGATTACAGCGGCGAGCAGTACTTC. It encodes CASSLDYSGEQYF. The rearrangement joins TRBV7-9 to TRBJ2-7; TRBD2 might be the D (5 bases). Germline V gene lookup returns CDR1 SEHNR and CDR2 FQNEAQ (reference sequence). V gave up 1 base and J gave up 6 bases, with 10 bases separating them. The CDR3 consists of 13 residues.

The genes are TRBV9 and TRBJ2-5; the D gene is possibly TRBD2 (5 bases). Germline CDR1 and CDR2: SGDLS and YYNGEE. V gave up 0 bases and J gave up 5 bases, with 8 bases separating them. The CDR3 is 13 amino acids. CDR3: CASSVATGETQYF. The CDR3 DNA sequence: TGTGCCAGCAGCGTAGCTACGGGGGAGACCCAGTACTTC. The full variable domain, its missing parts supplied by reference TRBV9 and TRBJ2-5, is DSGVTQTPKHLITATGQRVTLRCSPRSGDLSVYWYQQSLDQGLQFLIQYYNGEERAKGNILERFSAQQFPDLHSELNLSSLELGDSALYFCASSVATGETQYFGPGTRLLVL.

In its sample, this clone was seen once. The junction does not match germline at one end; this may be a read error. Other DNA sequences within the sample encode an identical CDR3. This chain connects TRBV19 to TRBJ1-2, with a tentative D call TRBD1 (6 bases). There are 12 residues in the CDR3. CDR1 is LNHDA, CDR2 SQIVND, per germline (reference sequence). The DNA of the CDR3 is TGTGCCAGTAGCATAGGAGGGGGTGGCTACACCTTC. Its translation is CASSIGGGGYTF.

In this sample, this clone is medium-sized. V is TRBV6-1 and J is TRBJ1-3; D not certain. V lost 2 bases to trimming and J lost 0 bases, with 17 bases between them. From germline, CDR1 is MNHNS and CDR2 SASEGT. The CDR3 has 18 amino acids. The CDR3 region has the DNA TGTGCCAGCAGTGAACGATACGGGGTCCCTGACTCTGGAAACACCATATATTTT. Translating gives CASSERYGVPDSGNTIYF.

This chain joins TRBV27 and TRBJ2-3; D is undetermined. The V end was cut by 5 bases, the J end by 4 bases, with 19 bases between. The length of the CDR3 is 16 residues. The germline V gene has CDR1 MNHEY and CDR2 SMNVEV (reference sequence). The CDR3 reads CASSLTTVTVSDTQYF. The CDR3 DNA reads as TGTGCCAGCAGTCTGACGACGGTTACAGTATCAGATACGCAGTATTTT.

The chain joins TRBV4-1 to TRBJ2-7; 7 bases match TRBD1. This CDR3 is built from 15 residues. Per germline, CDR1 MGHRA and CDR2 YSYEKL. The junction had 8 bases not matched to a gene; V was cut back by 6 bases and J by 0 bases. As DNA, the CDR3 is TGCGCCAGCAGTCCATTACAGGGGTCCTCCTACGAGCAGTACTTC. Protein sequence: CASSPLQGSSYEQYF.

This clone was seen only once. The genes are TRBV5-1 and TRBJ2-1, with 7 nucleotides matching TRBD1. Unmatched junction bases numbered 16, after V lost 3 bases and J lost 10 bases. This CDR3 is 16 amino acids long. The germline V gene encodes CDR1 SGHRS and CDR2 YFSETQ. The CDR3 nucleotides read TGCGCCAGCAGCTCCCGGGACAGCACCCGTGGGTTGGAGCAGTTCTTC. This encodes CASSSRDSTRGLEQFF.